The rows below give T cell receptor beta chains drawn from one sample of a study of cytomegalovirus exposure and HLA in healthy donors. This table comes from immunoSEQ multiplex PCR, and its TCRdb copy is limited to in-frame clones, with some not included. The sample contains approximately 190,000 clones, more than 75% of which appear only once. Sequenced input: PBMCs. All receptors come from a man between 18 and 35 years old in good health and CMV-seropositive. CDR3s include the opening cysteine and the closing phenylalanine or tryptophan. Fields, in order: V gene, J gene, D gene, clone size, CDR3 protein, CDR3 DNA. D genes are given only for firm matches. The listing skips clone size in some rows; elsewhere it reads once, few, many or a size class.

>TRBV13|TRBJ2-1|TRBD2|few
CASSLYSGLAGSENEQFF
TGTGCCAGCAGCCTATACTCGGGACTAGCGGGATCTGAGAATGAGCAGTTCTTC
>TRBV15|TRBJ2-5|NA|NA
CATSRGQGGETQYF
TGTGCCACCAGCAGAGGGCAGGGAGGTGAGACCCAGTACTTC
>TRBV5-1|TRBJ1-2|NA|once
CASSLEGQGYGYTF
TGCGCCAGCAGCTTGGAAGGGCAGGGCTATGGCTACACCTTC
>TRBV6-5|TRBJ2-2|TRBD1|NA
CASSYTGGYTGELFF
TGTGCCAGCAGTTACACAGGGGGGTACACCGGGGAGCTGTTTTTT
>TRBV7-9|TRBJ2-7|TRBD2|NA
CASSSAGGAYEQYF
TGTGCCAGCAGCTCAGCGGGAGGGGCCTACGAGCAGTACTTC
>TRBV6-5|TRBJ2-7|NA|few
CASSYVQGRQYF
TGTGCCAGCAGTTACGTACAGGGACGGCAGTACTTC
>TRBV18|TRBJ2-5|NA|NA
CASSPDRGRGETQYF
TGTGCCAGCTCACCGGATCGGGGAAGAGGAGAGACCCAGTACTTC
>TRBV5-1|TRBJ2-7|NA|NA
CASSLVALGGEQYF
TGCGCCAGCAGCTTGGTTGCCCTCGGTGGCGAGCAGTACTTC
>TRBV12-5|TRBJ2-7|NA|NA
CASGLVLGGVLFGEQYF
TGTGCTAGTGGTTTGGTACTCGGGGGAGTATTATTCGGGGAGCAGTACTTC
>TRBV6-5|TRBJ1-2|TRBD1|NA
CASRATGVYGYTF
TGTGCCAGCAGGGCCACAGGGGTCTATGGCTACACCTTC
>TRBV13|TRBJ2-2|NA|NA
CASSLGGNTGELFF
TGTGCCAGCAGTTTGGGGGGGAACACCGGGGAGCTGTTTTTT
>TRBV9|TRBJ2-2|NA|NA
CASSVVARVGTGELFF
TGTGCCAGCAGCGTAGTCGCCAGGGTAGGCACCGGGGAGCTGTTTTTT
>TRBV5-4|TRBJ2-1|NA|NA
CASSSSLALEQFF
TGTGCCAGCAGCTCTTCCTTGGCCCTGGAGCAGTTCTTC
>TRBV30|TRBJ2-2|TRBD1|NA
CAWTTGGTGELFF
TGTGCCTGGACCACAGGGGGCACCGGGGAGCTGTTTTTT
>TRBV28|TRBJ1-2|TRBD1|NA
CASSVGGQQANYGYTF
TGTGCCAGCAGTGTAGGGGGACAGCAAGCTAACTATGGCTACACCTTC
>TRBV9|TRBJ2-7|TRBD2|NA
CASGPGLAAYEQYF
TGTGCCAGCGGACCGGGACTAGCGGCTTACGAGCAGTACTTC
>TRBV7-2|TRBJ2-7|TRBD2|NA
CASSASGLAGEQYF
TGTGCCAGCAGCGCCTCGGGACTAGCGGGCGAGCAGTACTTC
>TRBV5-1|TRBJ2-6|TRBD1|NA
CASSLGGTGSSGANVLTF
TGCGCCAGCAGCTTGGGAGGGACAGGAAGCTCTGGGGCCAACGTCCTGACTTTC
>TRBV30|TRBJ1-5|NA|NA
CAWSRGDNQPQHF
TGTGCCTGGAGCAGGGGTGATAATCAGCCCCAGCATTTT
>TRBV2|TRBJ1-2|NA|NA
CAIGHPYGYTF
TGTGCCATCGGACATCCGTATGGCTACACCTTC
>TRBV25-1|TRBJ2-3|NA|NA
CASSPGGPRDTQYF
TGTGCCAGCAGTCCCGGGGGACCGCGAGATACGCAGTATTTT
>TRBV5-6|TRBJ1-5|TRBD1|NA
CASSPGTVNQPQHF
TGTGCCAGCAGCCCCGGGACAGTCAATCAGCCCCAGCATTTT
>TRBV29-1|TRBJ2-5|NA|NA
CSVTPRAARETQYF
TGCAGCGTTACTCCGCGGGCTGCTCGAGAGACCCAGTACTTC
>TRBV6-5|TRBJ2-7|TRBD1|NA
CASSYGGQGPYEQYF
TGTGCCAGCAGTTATGGGGGACAGGGTCCCTACGAGCAGTACTTC
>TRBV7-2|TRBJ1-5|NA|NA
CASTPGGRAGQPQHF
TGTGCCAGCACCCCAGGCGGCAGGGCCGGGCAGCCCCAGCATTTT
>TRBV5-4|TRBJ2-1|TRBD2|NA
CASSLAPAGGRNEQFF
TGTGCCAGCAGCTTGGCCCCAGCGGGAGGCAGAAATGAGCAGTTCTTC
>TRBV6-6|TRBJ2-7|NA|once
CATEPETSYEQYF
TGTGCCACCGAACCCGAGACATCTTACGAGCAGTACTTC
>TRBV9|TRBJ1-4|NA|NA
CASSVSHGSGNEKLFF
TGTGCCAGCAGCGTATCACATGGGTCGGGTAATGAAAAACTGTTTTTT
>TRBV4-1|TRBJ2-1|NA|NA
CASSRESPDEQFF
TGCGCCAGCAGCCGAGAGTCCCCCGATGAGCAGTTCTTC
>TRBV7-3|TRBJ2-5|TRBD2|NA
CASSLTGAGGETQYF
TGTGCCAGCAGCTTAACGGGGGCGGGAGGAGAGACCCAGTACTTC
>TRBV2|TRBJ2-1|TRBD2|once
CASRGTSGSRQFF
TGTGCCAGCAGAGGGACTAGCGGGAGTAGGCAGTTCTTC
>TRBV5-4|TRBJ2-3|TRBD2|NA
CASSFGLASAAQYF
TGTGCCAGCAGCTTCGGACTAGCCTCGGCTGCGCAGTATTTT
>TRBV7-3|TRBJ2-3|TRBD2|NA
CASSLVAGGTSDTQYF
TGTGCCAGCAGCTTAGTCGCGGGAGGGACATCAGATACGCAGTATTTT
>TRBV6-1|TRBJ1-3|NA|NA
CAATRGYRNTIYF
TGTGCCGCCACCCGGGGTTATAGAAACACCATATATTTT
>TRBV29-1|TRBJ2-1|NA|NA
CSVEGQVSSYNEQFF
TGCAGCGTTGAAGGACAGGTGAGCTCCTACAATGAGCAGTTCTTC
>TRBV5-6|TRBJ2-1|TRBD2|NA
CASSRGGNEQFF
TGTGCCAGCAGCCGGGGGGGCAATGAGCAGTTCTTC
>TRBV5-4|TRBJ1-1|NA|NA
CASSLGAGFTEAFF
TGTGCCAGCAGCTTGGGGGCGGGCTTCACTGAAGCTTTCTTT
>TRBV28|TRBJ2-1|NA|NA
CASSLSVPTRGEQFF
TGTGCCAGCAGTTTGTCTGTCCCCACAAGAGGTGAGCAGTTCTTC
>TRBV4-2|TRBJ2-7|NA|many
CASSQVFSGSSYEQYF
TGTGCCAGCAGCCAAGTATTTAGCGGTAGCTCCTACGAGCAGTACTTC
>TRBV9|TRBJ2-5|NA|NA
CASSPQPGEEETQYF
TGTGCCAGCAGCCCGCAACCGGGGGAGGAGGAGACCCAGTACTTC
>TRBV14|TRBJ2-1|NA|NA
CASSHEGGNEQFF
TGTGCCAGCAGCCACGAGGGGGGGAATGAGCAGTTCTTC
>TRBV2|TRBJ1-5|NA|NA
CASSGQHLGWSNQPQHF
TGTGCCAGCAGTGGACAGCACTTGGGGTGGAGCAATCAGCCCCAGCATTTT
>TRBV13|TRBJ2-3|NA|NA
CASSWGGRERSTDTQYF
TGTGCCAGCAGCTGGGGGGGGCGGGAGAGGAGCACAGATACGCAGTATTTT
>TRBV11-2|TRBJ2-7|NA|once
CASSPRDTFTYEQYF
TGTGCCAGCAGCCCCCGGGACACCTTTACCTACGAGCAGTACTTC
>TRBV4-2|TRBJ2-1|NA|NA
CASSQVDGGQFF
TGTGCCAGCAGCCAGGTGGACGGGGGGCAGTTCTTC
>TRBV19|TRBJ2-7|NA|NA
CASRNLRDSYEQYF
TGTGCCAGTAGGAACCTCCGGGACTCCTACGAGCAGTACTTC
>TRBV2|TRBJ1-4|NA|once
CASSFRELNEKLFF
TGTGCCAGCAGTTTCAGAGAACTAAATGAAAAACTGTTTTTT
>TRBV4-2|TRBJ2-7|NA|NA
CASSQTRLNEQYF
TGTGCCAGCAGCCAAACCAGACTAAACGAGCAGTACTTC
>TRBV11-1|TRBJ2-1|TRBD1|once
CASSVGSGGPNEQFF
TGTGCCAGCAGCGTAGGGTCAGGGGGCCCCAATGAGCAGTTCTTC
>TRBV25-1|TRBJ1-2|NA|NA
CASSEYIRRGVDGYTF
TGTGCCAGCAGTGAATATATTCGTAGGGGCGTAGATGGCTACACCTTC
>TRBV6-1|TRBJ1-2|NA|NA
CASSGPGYLYTF
TGTGCCAGCAGTGGACCGGGTTACCTCTACACCTTC
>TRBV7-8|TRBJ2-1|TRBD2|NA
CASSFVRRGGSMGDEQFF
TGTGCCAGCAGCTTCGTCCGACGGGGCGGGAGCATGGGCGATGAGCAGTTCTTC
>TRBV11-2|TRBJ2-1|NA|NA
CASSLGGSPYNEQFF
TGTGCCAGCAGCTTAGGTGGGAGCCCCTACAATGAGCAGTTCTTC
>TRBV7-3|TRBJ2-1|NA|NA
CASSLGISSYNEQFF
TGTGCCAGCAGCTTGGGCATTAGCTCCTACAATGAGCAGTTCTTC
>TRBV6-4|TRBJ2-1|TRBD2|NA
CASSGLAGADEQFF
TGTGCCAGCAGCGGACTAGCGGGAGCAGATGAGCAGTTCTTC